The next 14 T cell receptor beta chains were all read from a single sample in a study of cytomegalovirus exposure and HLA in healthy donors. The PCR ran on 60 Vbeta and 13 Jbeta primers. Assay used: immunoSEQ multiplex PCR; TCRdb lists only in-frame clones, some missing. This table has under 200,000 clones, roughly three quarters appearing once. The sequencing input was PBMCs. The origin of the receptors is a woman aged 40 to 50 in good health and CMV-seropositive.

The chain joins TRBV19 to TRBJ1-2, with D unclear. CDR1 LNHDA and CDR2 SQIVND come from the germline V gene (reference sequence). Trimming took 3 bases from V and 4 from J, leaving 18 bases between them. CDR3 length: 16 amino acids. CDR3 DNA sequence: TGTGCCAGTAGTATCGGAGTAGAAGTACAAGGCTATGGCTACACCTTC. Encoded protein: CASSIGVEVQGYGYTF.

This chain connects TRBV4-1 to TRBJ1-4, with TRBD1 as a possible D gene (5 bases). Germline loops: CDR1 MGHRA, CDR2 YSYEKL. Trimming pared 4 bases from V and 6 bases from J, leaving 15 bases between. There are 15 residues in the CDR3. The CDR3 DNA follows: TGCGCCAGCAGCCCCCTCGGGGGGACGGATGAAAAACTGTTTTTT. Its translation is CASSPLGGTDEKLFF.

The rearrangement joins TRBV5-1 to TRBJ2-7; D not certain. From germline, CDR1 is SGHRS and CDR2 YFSETQ. Trimming pared 5 bases from V and 6 bases from J, leaving 15 bases between. The CDR3 contains 13 residues. DNA of the CDR3: TGCGCCAGCAGGAGTAGTCCCCCGGGCGAGCAGTACTTC. The encoded protein is CASRSSPPGEQYF.

V is TRBV5-8 and J is TRBJ1-2; D gene ambiguous. This CDR3 spans 14 amino acids. Germline V gene data show CDR1 as SGHTS and CDR2 as YDEGEE. The ends were cut back, 0 bases at V and 1 base at J, with 7 bases in the middle. The CDR3 coding sequence is TGTGCCAGCAGCTTGGGAGGGAATAACTATGGCTACACCTTC. Translating gives CASSLGGNNYGYTF.

The rearrangement joins TRBV4-2 to TRBJ1-2, with 7 nucleotides matching TRBD1. The junction had 8 bases not matched to a gene; V was cut back by 0 bases and J by 4 bases. Germline CDR1 and CDR2: LGHNA and YNFKEQ. This CDR3 has 16 residues. The CDR3 sequence: CASSQDVGWDSYGYTF. CDR3 nucleotide sequence: TGTGCCAGCAGCCAAGATGTGGGGTGGGACAGCTATGGCTACACCTTC.

The chain couples TRBV5-1 to TRBJ2-3; the match to TRBD2 covers 8 bases. Germline V lookup: CDR1 SGHRS, CDR2 YFSETQ. The CDR3 runs to 14 residues. After removal of 7 bases from V and 2 bases from J, the junction contained 6 bases not matched to a gene. The CDR3 loop reads CASRGRGDTDTQYF. For the CDR3, the DNA is TGCGCCAGCCGAGGGCGGGGGGACACAGATACGCAGTATTTT.

This chain links TRBV5-5 with TRBJ1-6; D not certain. Trimming pared 5 bases from V and 5 bases from J, leaving 11 bases between. This CDR3 region has 14 residues. CDR1 is SGHKS and CDR2 is YYEKEE in the germline V gene (reference sequence). The CDR3, as DNA: TGTGCCAGCAGTCCCGGACTGGATAATTCACCCCTCCACTTT. Protein product: CASSPGLDNSPLHF.

The table lists this clone with a count of one. This chain links TRBV6-5 with TRBJ2-7; tentative D call: TRBD1 (5 bases). There are 15 residues in the CDR3. Trimming shortened V by 4 bases and J by 8 bases, and 21 bases separated the two germline ends. In germline, CDR1 is MNHEY, CDR2 SVGAGI. The CDR3 sequence is CASSSDSRVLGKQYF. CDR3 bases: TGTGCCAGCAGTTCAGATAGCAGGGTTTTAGGGAAGCAGTACTTC.

V and J are TRBV18 and TRBJ1-1; tentative D call: TRBD1 (6 bases). Germline V CDR1 and CDR2: KGHSH, LQKENI. Trimming removed 8 bases at V and 4 bases at J, with 14 bases between. The CDR3 has 13 amino acids. The CDR3 reads CASQSLQGTEAFF. CDR3 bases: TGTGCCAGCCAAAGCCTACAGGGCACTGAAGCTTTCTTT. The full variable domain, completed using reference TRBV18 and TRBJ1-1, is NAGVMQNPRHLVRRRGQEARLRCSPMKGHSHVYWYRQLPEEGLKFMVYLQKENIIDESGMPKERFSAEFPKEGPSILRIQQVVRGDSAAYFCASQSLQGTEAFFGQGTRLTVV.

The gene calls are TRBV7-3 and TRBJ2-7; TRBD2 matches at 7 bases. Germline CDR1 reads SGHTA; CDR2 reads FQGTGA. This CDR3 is built from 13 residues. V shed 5 bases and J 7 bases; nucleotides not matched to a gene: 8. DNA of the CDR3: TGTGCCAGCAGCGCCGCCGGGAGGTGGGAGCAGTACTTC. Its protein is CASSAAGRWEQYF.

The rearrangement joins TRBV29-1 to TRBJ2-5, with D maybe TRBD1 (6 bases). V lost 7 bases to trimming and J lost 5 bases, with 20 bases between them. Germline V gene data show CDR1 as SQVTM and CDR2 as ANQGSEA. There are 14 residues in the CDR3. The CDR3 spells CSAKPQGWGETQYF. CDR3 in DNA: TGCAGCGCCAAGCCCCAGGGGTGGGGGGAGACCCAGTACTTC.

V is TRBV19 and J is TRBJ2-1, with D maybe TRBD2 (5 bases). Germline loops: CDR1 LNHDA, CDR2 SQIVND (reference sequence). V was cut by 5 bases and J by 5 bases, with 16 bases left in between. This CDR3 comprises 15 residues. The CDR3 protein is CASSSGRGDNNEQFF. CDR3 bases: TGTGCCAGTAGTTCGGGCCGGGGAGATAACAATGAGCAGTTCTTC.

This chain joins TRBV15 and TRBJ2-7; D is ambiguous. Germline loops: CDR1 LNHNV, CDR2 YYDKDF (reference sequence). The CDR3 runs to 14 residues. Deletions cut 1 base from V and 0 bases from J, with 7 bases between. The CDR3 sequence: CATSRVGSSYEQYF. CDR3 in DNA: TGTGCCACCAGCAGAGTGGGCAGCTCCTACGAGCAGTACTTC.

This rearrangement joins TRBV6-5 to TRBJ1-5; 7 bases are shared with TRBD1. J was trimmed by 7 bases and V by 4 bases; bases with no gene match: 4. The CDR3 loop spans 13 amino acids. The germline CDR1 and CDR2 sequences are MNHEY and SVGAGI. CDR3: CASSLQGSQPQHF. CDR3 DNA sequence: TGTGCCAGCAGTTTACAGGGGTCCCAGCCCCAGCATTTT.